What follows are 20 T cell receptor beta chains derived from one specimen sequenced in a study of blood T cell repertoires in COVID-19. The repertoire was sequenced with immunoSEQ multiplex PCR; TCRdb's copy has only in-frame clones and lacks some. The sample includes about 210,000 clones, 80% to 90% seen only once; the top ten take 7.5% to 8%. Material for sequencing was peripheral blood. The source of these receptors is a woman aged 45-60 years with active or convalescent COVID-19.

This clone was detected many times. This chain connects TRBV20-1 to TRBJ1-2; no firm D call. V lost 6 bases to trimming and J lost 4 bases, with 9 bases between them. Germline CDR1 and CDR2: DFQATT and SNEGSKA (reference sequence). There are 11 residues in the CDR3. Written as DNA, the CDR3 is TGCAGTGCCCCAGGTACCTATGGCTACACCTTC. Its protein product is CSAPGTYGYTF.

The chain joins TRBV6-1 to TRBJ1-2, with D hard to call. The CDR3 runs 14 residues. V lost 2 bases to trimming and J lost 4 bases, with 11 bases between them. CDR1 is MNHNS, CDR2 SASEGT, per germline. CDR3 bases: TGTGCCAGCAGTGAACTCCCAGGTGGCTATGGCTACACCTTC. Translated: CASSELPGGYGYTF.

This clone was counted a few times. V usage is TRBV7-9 and J usage is TRBJ1-4, with D maybe TRBD1 (5 bases). Germline V gene sequence: CDR1 SEHNR, CDR2 FQNEAQ (reference sequence). V dropped 8 bases and J dropped 2 bases, with 9 bases sitting between them. The CDR3 length is 13 residues. CDR3 in amino acids: CASVRGTNEKLFF. CDR3 coding DNA: TGTGCCAGCGTTAGGGGCACTAATGAAAAACTGTTTTTT.

The V and J genes are TRBV10-3 and TRBJ1-2, with TRBD1 matching over 7 bases. CDR1 and CDR2 from the germline V gene are ENHRY and SYGVKD. The CDR3 has 13 residues. Trimming removed 6 bases from V and 8 bases from J; junction bases left unmatched: 9. CDR3 amino acids: CAIRDGGQQGYTF. CDR3 coding DNA: TGTGCCATCAGAGACGGGGGACAGCAAGGCTACACCTTC.

The chain has TRBV7-8 and TRBJ1-2; 8 bases line up with TRBD1. Germline-derived CDR1 and CDR2 are SGHVS and FQNEAQ. Trimming cost V 3 bases and J 4 bases; bases outside gene matches: 4. The CDR3 covers 14 residues. CDR3 in DNA: TGTGCCAGCAGCTTCGGAGGACAGGGCTATGGCTACACCTTC. Its translation is CASSFGGQGYGYTF.

The chain uses TRBV28 and TRBJ1-3; the D gene is possibly TRBD1 (5 bases). The CDR3 is 16 amino acids. The germline CDR1 and CDR2 sequences are MDHEN and SYDVKM. V was shortened by 7 bases and J by 4 bases, with 20 bases between the two germline ends. The CDR3 nucleotides read TGTGCCAGCATCTCGGGAGGGGTTTCCTGGGGAAACACCATATATTTT. Protein product: CASISGGVSWGNTIYF.

This chain joins TRBV2 and TRBJ1-6; D remains unclear. Germline values: CDR1 SNHLY, CDR2 FYNNEI. The CDR3 is 11 residues long. Trimming left V 5 bases short and J 10 bases short, with 6 bases between. CDR3 sequence: CASSPGSPLHF. The CDR3 nucleotides read TGTGCCAGCAGTCCCGGGTCACCCCTCCACTTT. Complete variable domain (other parts from reference TRBV2 and TRBJ1-6): EPEVTQTPSHQVTQMGQEVILRCVPISNHLYFYWYRQILGQKVEFLVSFYNNEISEKSEIFDDQFSVERPDGSNFTLKIRSTKLEDSAMYFCASSPGSPLHFGNGTRLTVT.

The V call is TRBV6-1, the J call TRBJ2-7, with TRBD2 as a possible D gene (5 bases). The V end was cut by 1 base, the J end by 2 bases, with 6 bases between. The CDR3 spans 13 residues. From germline, CDR1 is MNHNS and CDR2 SASEGT. The DNA for the CDR3 is TGTGCCAGCAGTGAAGTAGCGACCTACGAGCAGTACGTC. Translation gives CASSEVATYEQYV.

V is TRBV5-6 and J is TRBJ2-1; 7 nucleotides agree with TRBD2. The V gene end was trimmed by 0 bases and the J gene end by 1 base; junction bases not matched to a gene: 13. This CDR3 has 19 amino acids. Germline CDR1 SGHDT, CDR2 YYEEEE. Here the CDR3 DNA reads TGTGCCAGCAGCTTGGAGAGAGGCGGGAGTGGGGTTTCCTACAATGAGCAGTTCTTC. It yields the protein CASSLERGGSGVSYNEQFF.

This chain uses TRBV4-1 with TRBJ1-2; D gene unclear. Per the germline V gene, CDR1 is MGHRA and CDR2 is YSYEKL. The CDR3 has 12 amino acids. V lost 6 bases, J lost 4 bases, and 9 bases lay in between. The CDR3 sequence: CASSSRVYGYTF. The DNA of the CDR3 is TGCGCCAGCAGTTCTCGCGTCTATGGCTACACCTTC.

The chain recombines TRBV7-9 with TRBJ2-7; TRBD1 agrees at 10 bases. Germline values: CDR1 SEHNR, CDR2 FQNEAQ (reference sequence). The CDR3 runs to 15 residues. Trimming at V came to 3 bases and at J to 5 bases, leaving 7 bases not matched to a gene. This chain's CDR3 is CASSFRGTGENEQYV. CDR3 DNA sequence: TGTGCCAGCAGCTTCAGGGGGACAGGGGAAAACGAGCAGTACGTC.

The V gene is TRBV27, the J gene TRBJ1-1; D is uncertain. The V and J ends lost 5 bases and 1 base respectively, with 8 bases between them. CDR1 is MNHEY, CDR2 SMNVEV, per germline (reference sequence). CDR3 length equals 13 residues. The CDR3 bases are TGTGCCAGCAGTGTCACATCGAACACTGAAGCTTTCTTT. As protein: CASSVTSNTEAFF.

This sequence joins TRBV5-5 and TRBJ2-7, with D possibly being TRBD1 (6 bases). The germline gives CDR1 SGHKS, CDR2 YYEKEE (reference sequence). V lost 0 bases and J lost 3, with 10 bases in between. The CDR3 runs 14 residues. The CDR3 region has the DNA TGTGCCAGCAGCTTGGTTCAGGGGTACTACGAGCAGTACGTC. Translating it yields CASSLVQGYYEQYV.

The chain couples TRBV9 to TRBJ2-7; D is ambiguous. V was trimmed by 0 bases and J by 0 bases, leaving 10 bases between them. This CDR3 spans 15 amino acids. The germline CDR1 and CDR2 sequences are SGDLS and YYNGEE. CDR3 DNA sequence: TGTGCCAGCAGCGTAGACGCCGCCAGCTCCTACGAGCAGTACTTC. Amino acid sequence: CASSVDAASSYEQYF.

The chain is built from TRBV19 and TRBJ1-6; 8 bases match TRBD1. With V trimmed by 10 bases and J by 7 bases, 3 bases remained unmatched. Germline V gene lookup returns CDR1 LNHDA and CDR2 SQIVND (reference sequence). CDR3 length: 12 residues. The CDR3: CATGTGNSPLHF. CDR3 sequence (DNA): TGTGCCACAGGGACAGGAAATTCACCCCTCCACTTT.

The J gene is TRBJ1-1, the V gene TRBV19, with TRBD1 matching over 7 bases. V lost 3 bases to trimming and J lost 0 bases; unmatched junction nucleotides: 10. CDR1 is LNHDA and CDR2 is SQIVND in the germline V gene (reference sequence). The CDR3 consists of 17 residues. The CDR3: CASSISTTGVMNTEAFF. Here the CDR3 DNA reads TGTGCCAGTAGTATCTCAACTACAGGGGTTATGAACACTGAAGCTTTCTTT. Complete variable domain (other parts from reference TRBV19 and TRBJ1-1): DGGITQSPKYLFRKEGQNVTLSCEQNLNHDAMYWYRQDPGQGLRLIYYSQIVNDFQKGDIAEGYSVSREKKESFPLTVTSAQKNPTAFYLCASSISTTGVMNTEAFFGQGTRLTVV.

CDR3 in DNA: TGTGCCAGCAGCCCGGGGAGCGGGACAACAGATACGCAGTATTTT. The encoded protein is CASSPGSGTTDTQYF. The chain couples TRBV11-2 to TRBJ2-3, with D possibly being TRBD2 (7 bases). The CDR3 has 15 residues. Trimming left V 5 bases short and J 3 bases short, with 15 bases between. CDR1 and CDR2 (germline): SGHAT, FQNNGV.

V usage is TRBV28 and J usage is TRBJ2-7; 11 nucleotides match TRBD1. Trimming removed 6 bases from V and 2 bases from J; junction bases left unmatched: 9. The CDR3 spans 16 residues. Germline assignment: CDR1 MDHEN and CDR2 SYDVKM. CDR3: CASSPKPGQGAYEQYV. Here the CDR3 DNA reads TGTGCCAGCAGCCCTAAGCCGGGACAGGGGGCCTACGAGCAGTACGTC.

This rearrangement joins TRBV6-5 to TRBJ2-7; weak D call: TRBD1 (5 bases). Germline loops: CDR1 MNHEY, CDR2 SVGAGI. The CDR3 totals 13 residues. Trimming removed 6 bases from V and 3 bases from J, with 12 bases in between. CDR3 residues: CASRKGLGYEQYV. In DNA form, the CDR3 reads TGTGCCAGCAGGAAGGGGCTAGGCTACGAGCAGTACGTC.

This chain joins TRBV30 and TRBJ2-6; the D gene is possibly TRBD1 (6 bases). In germline, CDR1 is GTSNPN, CDR2 SVGIG (reference sequence). The CDR3 has 15 amino acids. V dropped 5 bases and J dropped 0 bases, with 11 bases sitting between them. The CDR3 protein is CAWGGHLSGANVLTF. The CDR3 DNA reads TGTGCCTGGGGGGGACACCTCTCTGGGGCCAACGTCCTGACTTTC.